Listed here is a single T cell receptor (beta chain). Its antigen is unknown. The junction departs from germline at one end; a sequencing error may be responsible. This specimen belongs to a study of Graves' ophthalmopathy and Graves' hyperthyroidism. Study results and caveats: Ophthalmopathy progression prediction by the model yielded a sensitivity of roughly 67% and a specificity of under 85%. Ophthalmopathy was separated from stable hyperthyroidism by a 13-signature model with 87.88% sensitivity and 75% to 83% specificity.

Beta-chain TCR CDR3 regions were amplified from RNA transcripts. Investigators did first-round RT-PCR with HTBI primers, then second-round multiplex PCR. TCRdb reanalysed the multiplex PCR reads using MiXCR and keeps one entry per CDR3 protein. The sample yields 560,000 or so distinct CDR3 sequences, 39% seen once. Hyperthyroidism cases were recent diagnoses of under 2 months' duration in people aged 18 to 65. The study excluded patients with other autoimmune diseases, uncontrolled infections, pregnancy or lactation. The CDR3 totals 16 residues. From germline, CDR1 is SEHNR and CDR2 FQNEAQ (reference sequence).

Sequenced material: peripheral blood or thyroid tissue (not recorded which). The rearrangement uses TRBV7-9 and TRBJ1-4; weak D call: TRBD1 (6 bases). This receptor was obtained from an adult man with Graves' hyperthyroidism. CDR3 sequence: CASSLDGRGLAEKLFF. The CDR3 DNA sequence: TGCGCCAGCAGCCTAGATGGCAGGGGTTTGGCCGAAAAACTGTTTTTT.